These 11 T cell receptor beta chains originate from one sample sequenced in a study of tumor-infiltrating lymphocytes in primary liver carcinoma. The tissue used was unsorted bulk material of about 19-33 mg. RNA and DNA were co-extracted from it with the AllPrep DNA/RNA mini kit. With about 470 ng total RNA as template and a constant-region primer, TCR beta cDNA was made. ARM-PCR, slightly modified, supplied the TCR beta libraries through three nested multiplex PCR rounds. The opening two PCR rounds, about 11 cycles each, paired TRBV1-TRBV30 forward primers with a C-beta reverse primer. MiXCR, applied by TCRdb to the multiplex PCR reads, yields one record per CDR3 protein. Here the sample spans some 55,000 distinct CDR3 sequences, about 68% being singletons. The sample consisted of liver tumor tissue from sampling region 2. Subset of the sample: tumor region T2, inferior pole. The receptor set was obtained from a man aged 40-49 years with primary liver carcinoma and hepatitis B virus infection.

This clonotype was seen repeatedly, ten times or more. The chain joins TRBV5-1 to TRBJ2-2; D gene uncertain. Germline CDR1 SGHRS, CDR2 YFSETQ. CDR3 length: 13 residues. Trimming removed 2 bases from V and 1 base from J, with 3 bases in between. CDR3 DNA sequence: TGCGCCAGCAGCTTCGAGAACACCGGGGAGCTGTTTTTT. Residues: CASSFENTGELFF.

This rearrangement joins TRBV6-1 to TRBJ2-4; possibly TRBD2 for D (5 bases). Germline V CDR1 and CDR2: MNHNS, SASEGT. Trimming left V 0 bases short and J 9 bases short, with 18 bases between. The CDR3 loop spans 16 amino acids. CDR3 coding DNA: TGTGCCAGCAGTGAAGCGCTTGGCCTAGTAGGAGGCATTCAGTACTTC. Protein product: CASSEALGLVGGIQYF.

This rearrangement joins TRBV6-4 to TRBJ2-5; D gene uncertain. This CDR3 has 13 residues. The germline CDR1 and CDR2 sequences are MRHNA and SNTAGT. V shed 8 bases and J shed 1 base, with 11 bases lying between them. The CDR3 DNA sequence: TGTGCCAGCGTCCCAGAGTTCCAAGAGACCCAGTACTTC. Encoded protein: CASVPEFQETQYF.

In this sample, this clonotype is large. The gene calls are TRBV11-2 and TRBJ2-3, with a tentative D call TRBD2 (5 bases). The ends were cut back, 5 bases at V and 0 bases at J, with 27 bases in the middle. The CDR3 consists of 20 residues. Germline-derived CDR1 and CDR2 are SGHAT and FQNNGV. The CDR3 region has the DNA TGTGCCAGCAGCCCCGATGACCCCCTGCAGATAGCGAGAAGCACAGATACGCAGTATTTT. Residues: CASSPDDPLQIARSTDTQYF.

Concerning this clonotype itself: Germline is not matched at one junction end, which may reflect a read error. The rearrangement uses TRBV4-1 and TRBJ2-5; D gene ambiguous. Germline V gene data show CDR1 as MGHRA and CDR2 as YSYEKL. The CDR3 sequence is 15 residues long. Here the CDR3 DNA reads TGCGCCAGAAGCCAAGATACGAACGGCCAAGAGACTCAGTACTTC. It encodes CARSQDTNGQETQYF.

This clonotype is medium-sized within its sample. This chain joins TRBV6-1 and TRBJ2-7; 10 bases are shared with TRBD2. There are 14 residues in the CDR3. In germline, CDR1 is MNHNS, CDR2 SASEGT. The ends lost 5 bases at V and 2 bases at J; junction bases unmatched: 3. CDR3 nucleotides: TGTGCCAGCAGTCCTGGACTAGCGGCCTACGAGCAGTACTTC. Its translation: CASSPGLAAYEQYF.

The chain recombines TRBV4-1 with TRBJ2-2; possible D gene TRBD1, 6 bases. Trimming took 0 bases from V and 8 from J, leaving 22 bases between them. Germline V gene lookup returns CDR1 MGHRA and CDR2 YSYEKL. The CDR3 has 18 amino acids. The CDR3 region has the DNA TGCGCCAGCAGCCAAGATCCCCTTCGGGGAGCGGACAGAGGGGAGCTGTTTTTT. Translating it yields CASSQDPLRGADRGELFF.

This clonotype was seen just once. CDR3 in amino acids: CASSLVGARSGEDTQYF. CDR3 nucleotide sequence: TGTGCCAGCAGCTTAGTCGGCGCGAGGTCGGGCGAAGATACGCAGTATTTT. The chain recombines TRBV11-2 with TRBJ2-3; D not resolved. The germline V gene encodes CDR1 SGHAT and CDR2 FQNNGV. V was pared by 1 base and J by 5 bases, with 19 bases between. This CDR3 contains 17 residues.

With regard to this clonotype: One end of the junction varies from germline; a read error may be responsible. The chain uses TRBV11-2 and TRBJ2-7, with 10 bases lining up with TRBD1. Germline-derived CDR1 and CDR2 are SGHAT and FQNNGV. This CDR3 spans 15 amino acids. CDR3 amino acids: CANSFDRGLTYEQYF. CDR3 coding DNA: TGTGCCAACAGCTTCGACAGGGGGCTTACCTACGAGCAGTACTTC.

Concerning this clonotype itself: A junction boundary mismatches the germline segment, possibly from a read error. The V and J genes are TRBV14 and TRBJ2-5; TRBD1 is a possible D gene (5 bases). The CDR3 is 15 residues long. Germline V CDR1 and CDR2: SGHDN, FVKESK. CDR3 bases: TGTGCAAGCAGCCAAGACACGGGTCACAGGGAGACCCAGTACTTC. It is translated as CASSQDTGHRETQYF.

The CDR3 loop reads CASSRRGIDEQYF. The CDR3 nucleotides read TGTGCCAGCTCCCGGAGGGGGATCGACGAGCAGTACTTC. The V and J genes are TRBV18 and TRBJ2-7, with D perhaps given as TRBD1 or TRBD2 (6 bases each). Germline-derived CDR1 and CDR2 are KGHSH and LQKENI. The CDR3 spans 13 residues. The germline V and J ends were trimmed by 6 bases and 5 bases, with 14 bases remaining between them.